This TCR beta chain was sequenced for a study of cytotoxic CD8 clonotypes in ibrutinib-treated CLL. Study at large: When averaged across all of the samples, the counts came to approximately 250,000 productive templates and 85,000 to 95,000 productive rearrangements.

Study-wide results and caveats: Clonality rose at ibrutinib response, held steady in sustained remission, and fell toward baseline at progression.

With regard to this clone: Its antigen is still unknown.

The targeted sequencing depth was 1 in 200,000 to 1 in 1 million T cells. The protocol was immunoSEQ multiplex PCR, while the TCRdb copy is restricted to in-frame clones and leaves out a portion. The repertoire holds approximately 100,000 clones, with under 70% as singletons. Germline CDR1 is MNHNY and CDR2 is SVGAGI (reference sequence). Trimming cost V 2 bases and J 5 bases, with 12 bases left between them. This CDR3 region has 15 residues. The sequencing used PBMCs, collected after 24 months of ibrutinib treatment. The V call is TRBV6-6, the J call TRBJ2-2; possibly TRBD1 or TRBD2 for D (6 bases each). The source of this sequence is a human donor with chronic lymphocytic leukemia. The CDR3 region has the DNA TGTGCCAGCAGTTACGAGGGGGGCTGGACCGGGGAGCTGTTTTTT. Residues: CASSYEGGWTGELFF.